These 20 T cell receptor beta chains were all obtained from the same sample, sequenced in a study of patients and donors after allogeneic stem cell transplantation. TCRdb itself ran the RT-PCR reads through MiXCR, one entry per CDR3 protein. Of some 150,000 distinct CDR3 sequences in the sample, approximately 35% were seen once. Sequences were obtained from blood, either unsorted or a sorted T cell fraction (not recorded which). The receptor source for this set is a human donor who was either an allogeneic HSCT recipient or a stem cell or donor lymphocyte infusion donor (not recorded which). It is not recorded whose cells these are; they may come from a transplant donor.

The rearrangement links TRBV28 to TRBJ1-2, with no clear D. This CDR3 spans 14 amino acids. Per the germline V gene, CDR1 is MDHEN and CDR2 is SYDVKM. V lost 3 bases to trimming and J lost 0 bases, with 8 bases between them. For the CDR3, the DNA is TGTGCCAGCAGTTTTGGGTTGGCTAACTATGGCTACACCTTC. This sequence encodes CASSFGLANYGYTF.

This clonotype was found a few times. The V and J genes are TRBV5-6 and TRBJ2-7; a weak D match, TRBD1 (6 bases). The CDR3 extends over 14 amino acids. Germline V gene data show CDR1 as SGHDT and CDR2 as YYEEEE. Trimming stripped 3 bases from V and 7 bases from J, with 17 bases between. The CDR3 spells CASSSRTVWGEQYV. The CDR3 DNA follows: TGTGCCAGCAGCTCTCGGACAGTCTGGGGAGAGCAGTACGTC.

This rearrangement joins TRBV28 to TRBJ1-3; a weak D match, TRBD1 (6 bases). There are 14 residues in the CDR3. V was pared by 10 bases and J by 0 bases, with 13 bases between. Germline V CDR1 and CDR2: MDHEN, SYDVKM. The CDR3 DNA is TGTGCCACAACGACAGGACCCTCTGGAAACACCATATATTTT. Amino acid sequence: CATTTGPSGNTIYF. The variable domain in full, completed from reference TRBV28 and TRBJ1-3, reads DVKVTQSSRYLVKRTGEKVFLECVQDMDHENMFWYRQDPGLGLRLIYFSYDVKMKEKGDIPEGYSVSREKKERFSLILESASTNQTSMYLCATTTGPSGNTIYFGEGSWLTVV.

The chain carries TRBV5-1 and TRBJ2-7, with 7 positions matching TRBD1. The CDR3 has 15 amino acids. Germline V lookup: CDR1 SGHRS, CDR2 YFSETQ. J lost 2 bases, V lost 0 bases, and 5 bases had no gene match. This chain's CDR3 is CASSLEGGPTYEQYF. CDR3 in DNA: TGCGCCAGCAGCTTGGAAGGGGGCCCCACCTACGAGCAGTACTTC.

This clonotype was detected a few times. The chain uses TRBV2 and TRBJ1-6; 7 bases fit TRBD1. Germline CDR1 is SNHLY and CDR2 is FYNNEI. CDR3 length equals 15 residues. V was pared by 6 bases and J by 4 bases, with 6 bases of the junction left unmatched. CDR3 coding DNA: TGTGCCAGCAGCGCCCGGGACAGATATAATTCACCCCTCCACTTT. Protein: CASSARDRYNSPLHF. The whole variable domain, remainder taken from reference TRBV2 and TRBJ1-6, is EPEVTQTPSHQVTQMGQEVILRCVPISNHLYFYWYRQILGQKVEFLVSFYNNEISEKSEIFDDQFSVERPDGSNFTLKIRSTKLEDSAMYFCASSARDRYNSPLHFGNGTRLTVT.

This clonotype was seen a handful of times. The CDR3 nucleotides read TGCGCCAGCAGCTTTACAGGGGTGCAAAATAATGAAAAACTGTTTTTT. Residues: CASSFTGVQNNEKLFF. The chain recombines TRBV5-1 with TRBJ1-4; TRBD1 agrees at 7 bases. This CDR3 spans 16 amino acids. Losses at the gene ends were 2 bases for V and 4 bases for J; bases not matched to a gene: 8. Germline V gene lookup returns CDR1 SGHRS and CDR2 YFSETQ. Full variable domain (outside the CDR3, taken from reference TRBV5-1 and TRBJ1-4): KAGVTQTPRYLIKTRGQQVTLSCSPISGHRSVSWYQQTPGQGLQFLFEYFSETQRNKGNFPGRFSGRQFSNSRSEMNVSTLELGDSALYLCASSFTGVQNNEKLFFGSGTQLSVL.

This clonotype was recorded at least ten times. This chain uses TRBV20-1 with TRBJ1-2; the D is unclear. The CDR3 covers 12 residues. Trimming removed 6 bases at V and 2 bases at J, with 10 bases between. Per germline, CDR1 DFQATT and CDR2 SNEGSKA (reference sequence). In nucleotides, the CDR3 is TGCAGTGCCGGAAGGTCGAACTATGGCTACACCTTC. As protein: CSAGRSNYGYTF.

The chain combines TRBV5-1 with TRBJ1-3; possibly TRBD1 for D (6 bases). The CDR3 is 18 residues long. Germline V gene lookup returns CDR1 SGHRS and CDR2 YFSETQ. V lost 0 bases to trimming and J lost 0 bases, with 16 bases between them. CDR3 DNA sequence: TGCGCCAGCAGCTTGGTTACAGGGAGAACCTTCTCTGGAAACACCATATATTTT. Its protein product is CASSLVTGRTFSGNTIYF.

This clonotype has more than one count but fewer than ten. The V gene is TRBV6-2 or TRBV6-3, the J gene TRBJ1-6; D ambiguous. Germline CDR1 is MNHEY and CDR2 is SVGEGT. With 7 bases removed from V and 10 bases from J, the gap between germline ends came to 11 bases. The length of the CDR3 is 12 residues. The CDR3 sequence is CASMLGRSPLHF. CDR3 bases: TGTGCCAGCATGCTTGGCAGATCACCCCTCCACTTT.

The chain has TRBV29-1 and TRBJ2-5; 8 bases are shared with TRBD1. This CDR3 has 13 amino acids. Per the germline V gene, CDR1 is SQVTM and CDR2 is ANQGSEA. Trimming cost V 6 bases and J 5 bases; bases outside gene matches: 8. DNA of the CDR3: TGCAGCGTAGTGACAGGGGCTGAGGAGACCCAGTACTTC. Its translation is CSVVTGAEETQYF.

The CDR3 sequence is CATSGTGWANSPLHF. CDR3 nucleotide sequence: TGTGCCACCAGCGGAACAGGGTGGGCTAATTCACCCCTCCACTTT. The chain links TRBV15 to TRBJ1-6; D might be TRBD1 (6 bases). This CDR3 contains 15 residues. The germline V and J ends were trimmed by 5 bases and 6 bases, with 14 bases remaining between them. The germline V gene has CDR1 LNHNV and CDR2 YYDKDF (reference sequence).

This sequence joins TRBV28 and TRBJ2-3; D is unresolved. CDR3 length: 14 residues. Deletions cut 6 bases from V and 1 base from J, with 11 bases between. Germline lookup yields CDR1 MDHEN and CDR2 SYDVKM. CDR3 DNA sequence: TGTGCCAGCAGCCCGATGGCGGGCACAGATACGCAGTATTTT. Its translation: CASSPMAGTDTQYF.

This CDR3 is CASSSGLAAYNEQFF. The CDR3 DNA reads TGCGCCAGCAGCTCTGGACTAGCGGCCTACAATGAGCAGTTCTTC. The V and J genes are TRBV5-1 and TRBJ2-1; the match to TRBD2 covers 10 bases. The CDR3 sequence is 15 residues long. Germline V CDR1 and CDR2: SGHRS, YFSETQ. Losses at the gene ends were 3 bases for V and 2 bases for J; bases not matched to a gene: 2.

The chain combines TRBV5-1 with TRBJ2-1; D is ambiguous. V was cut by 4 bases and J by 0 bases, with 5 bases left in between. The CDR3 runs to 13 residues. Germline CDR1 and CDR2: SGHRS and YFSETQ. The CDR3 sequence is CASSVPSYNEQFF. DNA of the CDR3: TGCGCCAGCAGCGTCCCCTCCTACAATGAGCAGTTCTTC.

This clonotype was counted between two and nine times. The rearrangement joins TRBV6-5 to TRBJ1-1; D unclear. The CDR3 extends over 14 amino acids. Trimming removed 3 bases at V and 1 base at J, with 9 bases between. CDR1 and CDR2 (germline): MNHEY, SVGAGI. The CDR3 is CASSYMDENTEAFF. In DNA form, the CDR3 reads TGTGCCAGCAGTTATATGGACGAGAACACTGAAGCTTTCTTT.

The V and J genes are TRBV7-2 and TRBJ2-1; D possibly uses TRBD1 or TRBD2 (5 bases each). Trimming shortened V by 5 bases and J by 7 bases, and 18 bases separated the two germline ends. The germline V gene encodes CDR1 SGHTA and CDR2 FQGNSA. This CDR3 is 15 amino acids long. CDR3 nucleotides: TGTGCCAGCAGCCCCCCCAGGGACGGAGGAAATGAGCAGTTCTTC. Translating it yields CASSPPRDGGNEQFF.

The rearrangement links TRBV27 to TRBJ2-2; D uncertain. Germline CDR1 reads MNHEY; CDR2 reads SMNVEV (reference sequence). V lost 9 bases, J lost 2 bases, and 10 bases lay in between. The CDR3 contains 13 residues. CDR3 bases: TGTGCCAGTCATGCTAGTAACACCGGGGAGCTGTTTTTT. Translating it yields CASHASNTGELFF.

This clonotype has more than one count but fewer than ten. This rearrangement joins TRBV7-9 to TRBJ2-3; D uncertain. CDR1 and CDR2 from the germline V gene are SEHNR and FQNEAQ (reference sequence). This CDR3 comprises 14 residues. Trimming removed 10 bases from V and 0 bases from J, with 14 bases in between. CDR3 sequence: CATGYEVSTDTQYF. The DNA for the CDR3 is TGTGCCACAGGATATGAGGTTAGCACAGATACGCAGTATTTT.

V and J are TRBV12-3 or TRBV12-4 and TRBJ2-1; no firm D call. Trimming removed 6 bases from V and 3 bases from J, with 12 bases in between. This CDR3 contains 14 residues. CDR3 protein: CASRSSGSYNEQFF. DNA of the CDR3: TGTGCCAGCAGATCCTCGGGTAGCTACAATGAGCAGTTCTTC.

The CDR3 sequence is CASSSKRGAENIQYF. DNA of the CDR3: TGTGCCAGCAGCTCCAAGCGGGGGGCTGAAAACATTCAGTACTTC. This sequence joins TRBV7-2 and TRBJ2-4; 9 bases line up with TRBD2. Germline V gene sequence: CDR1 SGHTA, CDR2 FQGNSA. V was clipped by 4 bases and J by 5 bases; unmatched bases: 6. CDR3 size: 15 residues.